The 19 T cell receptor beta chains given below trace back to one sample, sequenced in a study of blood T cell repertoires in COVID-19 (dated by TCRdb to between 2020 and 2021). Libraries were prepared through the immunoSEQ multiplex PCR assay. Entries here come from immuneACCESS through TCRdb and include only in-frame sequences with V and J called. Some clones fail to appear in such tables; in the studies checked, an unresolved V gene covers under half of the shortfall, and the cause of the remainder is unknown. The sample profile shows approximately 150,000 clones; 84% of them were found once. The ten largest make up over 1.1% of the sample. Sequencing was done on a sample of peripheral blood. The receptors come from a man aged 55 to 70 with acute or convalescent COVID-19.

J is TRBJ1-1 and V is TRBV4-1; D is undetermined. The V end lost 4 bases, the J end lost 3 bases, and 9 bases lay between the germline ends. The CDR3 has 13 amino acids. CDR1 and CDR2 (germline): MGHRA, YSYEKL. The CDR3 spells CASSPQRDTEAFF. The CDR3 DNA reads as TGCGCCAGCAGCCCGCAACGGGACACTGAAGCTTTCTTT.

This rearrangement joins TRBV7-9 to TRBJ2-1; TRBD2 matches at 7 bases. The germline V gene has CDR1 SEHNR and CDR2 FQNEAQ (reference sequence). The ends lost 5 bases at V and 0 bases at J; junction bases unmatched: 7. This CDR3 region has 16 residues. CDR3 sequence reads: CASSPRGGSSYNEQFF. CDR3 in DNA: TGTGCCAGCAGCCCCCGGGGAGGGAGCTCCTACAATGAGCAGTTCTTC.

This clone is a singleton in its sample. V usage is TRBV3-1 (or the pseudogene TRBV3-2) and J usage is TRBJ1-2, with D unresolved. Germline V lookup: CDR1 LGHDT, CDR2 YNNKEL (reference sequence). CDR3 length: 15 amino acids. Trimming stripped 1 base from V and 5 bases from J, with 14 bases between. The CDR3 nucleotides are TGTGCCAGCAGCCAAGGGGTCTCACAGCCTTATGGCTACACCTTC. It is translated as CASSQGVSQPYGYTF.

The chain uses TRBV5-4 and TRBJ1-1; D remains unclear. V gave up 1 base and J gave up 3 bases, with 4 bases separating them. The CDR3 runs to 12 residues. CDR1 is SGHNT and CDR2 is YYREEE in the germline V gene (reference sequence). CDR3 bases: TGTGCCAGCAGCTTGCGAGACACTGAAGCTTTCTTT. Encoded protein: CASSLRDTEAFF.

Regarding this clone: The sample has other DNA sequences that encode this CDR3 too. The J gene is TRBJ1-1, the V gene TRBV5-1; D is unresolved. CDR1 SGHRS and CDR2 YFSETQ come from the germline V gene. V lost 7 bases to trimming and J lost 0 bases, with 13 bases between them. CDR3 length equals 14 residues. Here the CDR3 DNA reads TGCGCCAGCGGAGGATCGGGCCTGAACACTGAAGCTTTCTTT. It translates to CASGGSGLNTEAFF.

The CDR3 spells CASNLRSHLTTGELFF. The CDR3 DNA reads as TGTGCCAGCAACCTAAGGAGTCATCTTACCACCGGGGAGCTGTTTTTT. The chain employs TRBV25-1 and TRBJ2-2; D gene uncertain. Trimming shortened V by 7 bases and J by 4 bases, and 19 bases separated the two germline ends. CDR3 length: 16 amino acids. Germline V lookup: CDR1 MGHDK, CDR2 SYGVNS.

The CDR3 spells CAWSTGGSYEQYF. Here the CDR3 DNA reads TGTGCCTGGAGTACGGGGGGCAGTTACGAGCAGTACTTC. This chain joins TRBV30 and TRBJ2-7; tentatively, D is TRBD2 (7 bases). The CDR3 runs to 13 residues. The germline gives CDR1 GTSNPN, CDR2 SVGIG (reference sequence). Trimming took 2 bases from V and 4 from J, leaving 12 bases between them.

This clone was detected only a few times. The chain couples TRBV7-8 to TRBJ2-2; a possible D gene is TRBD2 (5 bases). The CDR3 has 16 residues. From germline, CDR1 is SGHVS and CDR2 FQNEAQ. The V gene lost 1 base and the J gene lost 3 bases, with 12 bases spanning the gap. The CDR3 loop is CASSLVASYYTGELFF. DNA of the CDR3: TGTGCCAGCAGCTTAGTAGCGTCCTACTACACCGGGGAGCTGTTTTTT.

V is TRBV6-5 and J is TRBJ2-7; TRBD2 agrees at 8 bases. The V segment lost 4 bases and the J segment 3 bases; nucleotides outside the gene matches: 5. In germline, CDR1 is MNHEY, CDR2 SVGAGI. The CDR3 is made up of 14 amino acids. CDR3 bases: TGTGCCAGCAGTTGGGGACTAGAGGGCTACGAGCAGTACTTC. Translated, it gives CASSWGLEGYEQYF.

The chain has TRBV6-5 and TRBJ1-4; 9 bases line up with TRBD1. This CDR3 is 15 amino acids long. Germline V lookup: CDR1 MNHEY, CDR2 SVGAGI. V lost 6 bases to trimming and J lost 0 bases; unmatched junction nucleotides: 2. The CDR3 bases are TGTGCCAGCAGGCGACAGGGGGCAACTAATGAAAAACTGTTTTTT. Encoded protein: CASRRQGATNEKLFF.

V is TRBV11-2 and J is TRBJ1-1; 8 bases line up with TRBD1. Germline-derived CDR1 and CDR2 are SGHAT and FQNNGV. V lost 3 bases to trimming and J lost 3 bases; unmatched junction nucleotides: 6. The CDR3 is 15 residues long. Here the CDR3 reads CASSFSGGWDTEAFF. The CDR3 bases are TGTGCCAGCAGCTTCTCAGGGGGCTGGGACACTGAAGCTTTCTTT.

This chain links TRBV21-1 with TRBJ2-2; the table names TRBD1, a call not compared with the DNA. TRBV21-1 is classified as a pseudogene. The CDR3 loop spans 15 amino acids. The CDR3 DNA follows: TGTGCCAGCCCCGGGCCCAGGGAGAACACCGGGGAGCTGTTTTTT. Residues: CASPGPRENTGELFF.

The chain uses TRBV5-4 and TRBJ2-7; TRBD1 matches 7 bases. Germline values: CDR1 SGHNT, CDR2 YYREEE (reference sequence). CDR3 size: 14 residues. The junction had 8 bases not matched to a gene; V was cut back by 4 bases and J by 4 bases. CDR3 residues: CASSQKGQFYEQYF. CDR3 in DNA: TGTGCCAGCAGCCAGAAGGGACAGTTTTACGAGCAGTACTTC.

The chain joins TRBV19 to TRBJ2-1, with D perhaps TRBD1 (5 bases). V gave up 0 bases and J gave up 6 bases, with 15 bases separating them. The CDR3 contains 16 residues. Germline CDR1 is LNHDA and CDR2 is SQIVND (reference sequence). CDR3 sequence: CASSIDLGEPGNEQFF. The CDR3 nucleotides read TGTGCCAGTAGTATAGATTTAGGGGAACCGGGCAATGAGCAGTTCTTC.

The chain joins TRBV28 to TRBJ1-2; D is uncertain. The V gene lost 10 bases and the J gene lost 4 bases, with 19 bases spanning the gap. The CDR3 spans 14 residues. Germline loops: CDR1 MDHEN, CDR2 SYDVKM. The CDR3 nucleotides read TGTGCCATTCAACCGGGAACCCACACCTATGGCTACACCTTC. Its translation: CAIQPGTHTYGYTF.

The rearrangement joins TRBV19 to TRBJ1-6; the D gene is possibly TRBD1 (5 bases). Looked up from germline, CDR1 is LNHDA and CDR2 is SQIVND (reference sequence). This CDR3 has 13 amino acids. V lost 11 bases, J lost 6 bases, and 14 bases lay in between. The CDR3 loop is CACRARANSPLHF. The CDR3 region has the DNA TGTGCCTGCCGGGCCAGGGCTAATTCACCCCTCCACTTT. Full variable domain (rest looked up from reference TRBV19 and TRBJ1-6): DGGITQSPKYLFRKEGQNVTLSCEQNLNHDAMYWYRQDPGQGLRLIYYSQIVNDFQKGDIAEGYSVSREKKESFPLTVTSAQKNPTAFYLCACRARANSPLHFGNGTRLTVT.

A single count supports this clone. The chain recombines TRBV5-1 with TRBJ2-7, with 10 bases that match TRBD2. Germline CDR1 and CDR2: SGHRS and YFSETQ. This CDR3 spans 20 amino acids. The V segment lost 4 bases and the J segment 3 bases; nucleotides outside the gene matches: 22. CDR3 in amino acids: CASSQDGLLAGALTSYEQYF. The CDR3 region has the DNA TGCGCCAGCAGCCAAGACGGCCTCCTAGCGGGAGCCCTAACTAGCTACGAGCAGTACTTC. Drawing the rest from reference TRBV5-1 and TRBJ2-7, the complete variable domain is KAGVTQTPRYLIKTRGQQVTLSCSPISGHRSVSWYQQTPGQGLQFLFEYFSETQRNKGNFPGRFSGRQFSNSRSEMNVSTLELGDSALYLCASSQDGLLAGALTSYEQYFGPGTRLTVT.

A remark on this clone: A much larger clone differs from this one at a single base, so this may be a read error. This same CDR3 is encoded by further DNA sequences in the sample. V usage is TRBV7-3 and J usage is TRBJ2-3, with 9 bases lining up with TRBD1. V lost 3 bases and J lost 2; bases outside the gene matches: 3. Germline-derived CDR1 and CDR2 are SGHTA and FQGTGA. This CDR3 spans 15 amino acids. The CDR3 protein is CASSLDRGLTDTQYF. DNA for the CDR3: TGTGCCAGCAGCTTGGACAGGGGACTCACAGATACGCAGTATTTT.

Concerning this clone: The sample contains more than one DNA sequence encoding this CDR3. This chain joins TRBV3-1 (or the pseudogene TRBV3-2) and TRBJ1-2; tentative D call: TRBD1 (6 bases). Per germline, CDR1 LGHDT and CDR2 YNNKEL (reference sequence). The CDR3 is made up of 14 amino acids. V lost 4 bases to trimming and J lost 4 bases, with 13 bases between them. Written as DNA, the CDR3 is TGTGCCAGCAGCCCCCAACAGGGTATCTATGGCTACACCTTC. It yields the protein CASSPQQGIYGYTF.